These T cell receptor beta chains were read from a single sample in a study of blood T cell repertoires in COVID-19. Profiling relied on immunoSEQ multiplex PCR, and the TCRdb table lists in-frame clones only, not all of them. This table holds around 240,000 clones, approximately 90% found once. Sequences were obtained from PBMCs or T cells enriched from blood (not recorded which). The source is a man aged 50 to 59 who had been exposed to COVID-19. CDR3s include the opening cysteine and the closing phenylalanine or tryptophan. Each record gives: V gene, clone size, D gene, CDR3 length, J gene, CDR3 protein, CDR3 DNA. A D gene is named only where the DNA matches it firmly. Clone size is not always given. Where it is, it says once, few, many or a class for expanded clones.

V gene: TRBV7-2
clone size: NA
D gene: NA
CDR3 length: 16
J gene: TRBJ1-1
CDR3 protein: CASSYSRPGGAAEAFF
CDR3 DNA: TGTGCCAGCAGTTACTCCCGACCCGGTGGAGCAGCGGAAGCTTTCTTT

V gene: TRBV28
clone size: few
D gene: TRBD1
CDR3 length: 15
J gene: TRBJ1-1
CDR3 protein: CASSRPGQMNTEAFF
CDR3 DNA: TGTGCCAGCAGTCGACCGGGACAGATGAACACTGAAGCTTTCTTT

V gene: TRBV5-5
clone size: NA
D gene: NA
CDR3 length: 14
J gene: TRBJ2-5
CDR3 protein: CASSRDHREETQYF
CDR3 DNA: TGTGCCAGCAGCCGGGACCACAGGGAAGAGACCCAGTACTTC

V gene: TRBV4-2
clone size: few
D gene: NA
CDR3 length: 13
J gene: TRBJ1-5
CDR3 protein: CASSQLEEQPQHF
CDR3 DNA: TGTGCCAGCAGCCAATTAGAGGAACAGCCCCAGCATTTT

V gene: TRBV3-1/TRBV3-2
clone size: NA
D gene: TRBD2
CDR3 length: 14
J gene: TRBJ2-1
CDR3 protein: CASSHTSGRYEQFF
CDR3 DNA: TGTGCCAGCAGCCACACTAGCGGGAGATATGAGCAGTTCTTC

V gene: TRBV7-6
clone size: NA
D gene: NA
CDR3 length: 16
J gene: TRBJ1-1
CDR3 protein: CASSLRSLEGNTEAFF
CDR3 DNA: TGTGCCAGCAGCTTAAGGAGTCTGGAGGGAAACACTGAAGCTTTCTTT

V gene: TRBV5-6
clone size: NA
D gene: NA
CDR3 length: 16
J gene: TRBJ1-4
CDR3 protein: CASSLGTGVVPEKLFF
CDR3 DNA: TGTGCCAGCAGCTTGGGGACGGGGGTCGTCCCTGAAAAACTGTTTTTT

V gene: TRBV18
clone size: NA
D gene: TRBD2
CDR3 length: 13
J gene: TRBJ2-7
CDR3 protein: CASSSTGGDEQYF
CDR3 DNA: TGTGCCAGCTCATCCACGGGGGGTGACGAGCAGTACTTC

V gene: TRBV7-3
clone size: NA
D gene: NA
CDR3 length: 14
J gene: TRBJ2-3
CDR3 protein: CASSPDRRTDTQYF
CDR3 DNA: TGTGCCAGCAGCCCCGACAGGCGCACGGATACGCAGTATTTT

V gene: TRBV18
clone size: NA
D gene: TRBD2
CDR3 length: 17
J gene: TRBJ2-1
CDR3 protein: CASSPAGAGGSYNEQFF
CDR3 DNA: TGTGCCAGCTCACCGGCGGGGGCGGGAGGTTCCTACAATGAGCAGTTCTTC

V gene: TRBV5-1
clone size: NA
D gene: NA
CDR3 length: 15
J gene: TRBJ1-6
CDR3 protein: CASSFLSSYNSPLHF
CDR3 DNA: TGCGCCAGCAGCTTCCTGAGCTCCTATAATTCACCCCTCCACTTT

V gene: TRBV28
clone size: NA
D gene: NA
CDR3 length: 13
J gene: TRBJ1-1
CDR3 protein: CASRGQGTTEAFF
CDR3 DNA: TGTGCCAGCAGGGGGCAGGGGACCACTGAAGCTTTCTTT

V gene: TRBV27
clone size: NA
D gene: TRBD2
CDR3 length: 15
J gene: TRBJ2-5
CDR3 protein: CASSSSGGSGETQYF
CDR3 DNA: TGTGCCAGCAGTAGTAGCGGGGGGTCGGGAGAGACCCAGTACTTC

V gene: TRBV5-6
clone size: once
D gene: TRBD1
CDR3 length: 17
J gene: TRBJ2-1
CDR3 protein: CASSSKLTGGGYNEQFF
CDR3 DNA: TGTGCCAGCAGCTCTAAATTGACAGGGGGCGGCTACAATGAGCAGTTCTTC

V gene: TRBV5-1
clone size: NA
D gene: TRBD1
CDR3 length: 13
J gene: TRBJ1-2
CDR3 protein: CASSPGQGSGYTF
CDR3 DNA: TGCGCCAGCAGCCCGGGACAGGGGTCTGGCTACACCTTC

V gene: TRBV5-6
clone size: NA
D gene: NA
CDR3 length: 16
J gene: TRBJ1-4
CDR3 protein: CASTRLVGQPNEKLFF
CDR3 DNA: TGTGCCAGCACACGGTTAGTAGGACAGCCTAATGAAAAACTGTTTTTT

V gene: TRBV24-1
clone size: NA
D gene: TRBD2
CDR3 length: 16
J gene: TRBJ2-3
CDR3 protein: CATSDPSGGAADTQYF
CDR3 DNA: TGTGCCACCAGTGACCCTAGCGGGGGGGCAGCAGATACGCAGTATTTT

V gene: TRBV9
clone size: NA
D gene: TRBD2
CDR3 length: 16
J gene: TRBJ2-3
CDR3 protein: CASSMAGTSGTLTQYF
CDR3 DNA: TGTGCCAGCAGCATGGCCGGGACTAGCGGGACCCTTACGCAGTATTTT

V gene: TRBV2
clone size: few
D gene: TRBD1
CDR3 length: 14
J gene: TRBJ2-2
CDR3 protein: CASTGTGNTGELFF
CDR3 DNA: TGTGCCAGTACCGGGACAGGGAACACCGGGGAGCTGTTTTTT

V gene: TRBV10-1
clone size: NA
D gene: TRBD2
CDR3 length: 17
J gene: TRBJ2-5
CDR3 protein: CASSSATGGPMEETQYF
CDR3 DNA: TGCGCCAGCAGTTCTGCTACGGGAGGGCCGATGGAAGAGACCCAGTACTTC

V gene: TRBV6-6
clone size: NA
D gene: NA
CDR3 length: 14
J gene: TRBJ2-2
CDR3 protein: CASIYGEVPGELFF
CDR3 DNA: TGTGCCAGCATCTACGGAGAGGTACCCGGGGAGCTGTTTTTT

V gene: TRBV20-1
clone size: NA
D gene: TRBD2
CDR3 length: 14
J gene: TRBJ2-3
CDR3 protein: CSASRREGHDTQYF
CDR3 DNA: TGCAGTGCTAGTAGGCGGGAGGGCCACGATACGCAGTATTTT

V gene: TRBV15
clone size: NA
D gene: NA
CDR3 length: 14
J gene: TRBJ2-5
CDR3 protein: CATSTRLGPETQYF
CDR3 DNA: TGTGCCACCAGCACCCGACTCGGTCCTGAGACCCAGTACTTC

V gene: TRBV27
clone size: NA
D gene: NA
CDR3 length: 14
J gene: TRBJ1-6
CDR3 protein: CASSFVLSNSPLHF
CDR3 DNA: TGTGCCAGCAGTTTCGTTCTTTCGAATTCACCCCTCCACTTT

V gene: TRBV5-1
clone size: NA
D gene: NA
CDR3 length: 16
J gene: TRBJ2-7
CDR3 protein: CASSLGRDSFTYEQYF
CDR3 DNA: TGCGCCAGCAGCTTGGGCAGGGACTCTTTTACCTACGAGCAGTACTTC

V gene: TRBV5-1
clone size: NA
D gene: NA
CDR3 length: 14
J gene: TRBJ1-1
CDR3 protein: CASSFDRTNTEAFF
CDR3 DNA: TGCGCCAGCAGCTTTGACAGGACGAACACTGAAGCTTTCTTT

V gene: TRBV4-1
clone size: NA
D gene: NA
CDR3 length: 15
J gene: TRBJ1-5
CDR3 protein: CASSPRGQPDQPQHF
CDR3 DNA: TGCGCCAGCAGCCCGAGAGGACAGCCCGATCAGCCCCAGCATTTT

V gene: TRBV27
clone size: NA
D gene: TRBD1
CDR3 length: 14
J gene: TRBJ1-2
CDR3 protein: CASSFRTGINGYTF
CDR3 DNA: TGTGCCAGCAGTTTCCGGACAGGGATTAATGGCTACACCTTC

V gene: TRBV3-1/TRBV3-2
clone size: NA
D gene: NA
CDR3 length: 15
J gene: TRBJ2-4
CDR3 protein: CASSHSNGGENIQYF
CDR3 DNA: TGTGCCAGCAGCCACAGCAACGGCGGGGAAAACATTCAGTACTTC

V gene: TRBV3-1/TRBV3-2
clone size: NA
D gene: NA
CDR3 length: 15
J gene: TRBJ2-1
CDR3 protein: CASSQRWQRDNEQFF
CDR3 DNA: TGTGCCAGCAGCCAAAGGTGGCAGCGCGACAATGAGCAGTTCTTC

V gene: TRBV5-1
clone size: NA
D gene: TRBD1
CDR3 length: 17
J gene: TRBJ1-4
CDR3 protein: CASSSTWDRAFEEKLFF
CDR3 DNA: TGCGCCAGCAGCTCAACCTGGGACAGGGCATTTGAGGAAAAACTGTTTTTT

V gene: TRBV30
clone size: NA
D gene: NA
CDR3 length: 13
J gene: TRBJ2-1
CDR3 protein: CAWTKRSYNEQFF
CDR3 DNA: TGTGCCTGGACGAAGCGCTCCTACAATGAGCAGTTCTTC

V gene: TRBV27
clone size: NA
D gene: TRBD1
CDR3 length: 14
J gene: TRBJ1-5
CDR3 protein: CASSLKGGGQPQHF
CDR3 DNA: TGTGCCAGCAGTCTAAAAGGGGGCGGACAGCCCCAGCATTTT

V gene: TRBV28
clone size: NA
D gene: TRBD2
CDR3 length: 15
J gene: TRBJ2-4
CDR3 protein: CASSLTSGGPGIQYF
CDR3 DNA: TGTGCCAGCAGTCTGACTAGCGGGGGGCCTGGCATTCAGTACTTC

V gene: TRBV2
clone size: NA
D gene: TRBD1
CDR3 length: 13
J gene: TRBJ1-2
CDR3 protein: CASSSTGTAGYTF
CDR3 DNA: TGTGCCAGCAGTTCGACCGGGACAGCGGGCTACACCTTC

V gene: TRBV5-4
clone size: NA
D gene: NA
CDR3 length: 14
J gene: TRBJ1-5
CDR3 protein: CASSIGLSNQPQHF
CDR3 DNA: TGTGCCAGCAGCATCGGACTTAGCAATCAGCCCCAGCATTTT

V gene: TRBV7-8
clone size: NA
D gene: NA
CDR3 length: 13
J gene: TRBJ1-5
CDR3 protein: CASSSGVYQPQHF
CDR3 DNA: TGTGCCAGCAGCTCAGGGGTCTATCAGCCCCAGCATTTT

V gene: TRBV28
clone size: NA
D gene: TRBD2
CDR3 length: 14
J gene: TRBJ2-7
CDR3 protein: CASSPPGGAYEQYF
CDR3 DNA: TGTGCCAGCAGTCCCCCGGGGGGAGCCTACGAGCAGTACTTC

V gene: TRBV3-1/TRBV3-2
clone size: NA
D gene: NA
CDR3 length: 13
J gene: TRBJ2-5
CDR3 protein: CASSRQAQETQYF
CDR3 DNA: TGTGCCAGCAGCCGACAGGCCCAAGAGACCCAGTACTTC

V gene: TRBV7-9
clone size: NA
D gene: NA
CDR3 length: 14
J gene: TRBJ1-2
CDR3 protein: CASSLSQGFDGYTF
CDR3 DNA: TGTGCCAGCAGCTTAAGCCAGGGCTTCGATGGCTACACCTTC

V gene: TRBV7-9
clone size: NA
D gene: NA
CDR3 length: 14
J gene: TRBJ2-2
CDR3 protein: CASSLREPTGELFF
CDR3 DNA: TGTGCCAGCAGCTTGAGGGAGCCCACCGGGGAGCTGTTTTTT

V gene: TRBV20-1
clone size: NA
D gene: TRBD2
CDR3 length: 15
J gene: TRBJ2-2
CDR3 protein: CSASLGGGVAGELFF
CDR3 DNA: TGCAGTGCTAGTTTGGGGGGAGGGGTTGCCGGGGAGCTGTTTTTT

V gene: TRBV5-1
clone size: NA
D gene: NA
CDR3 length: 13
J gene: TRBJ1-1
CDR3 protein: CASSLVQGTEAFF
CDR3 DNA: TGCGCCAGCAGCTTGGTCCAGGGCACTGAAGCTTTCTTT

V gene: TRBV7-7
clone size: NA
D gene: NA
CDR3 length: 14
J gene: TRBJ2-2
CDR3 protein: CASSLGQNAGELFF
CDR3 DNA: TGTGCTAGCAGCTTAGGCCAGAACGCCGGGGAGCTGTTTTTT

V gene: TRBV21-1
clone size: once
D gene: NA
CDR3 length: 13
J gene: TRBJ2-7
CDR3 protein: CASSKEGQCEQYF
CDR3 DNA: TGTGCCAGCAGCAAAGAGGGACAGTGCGAGCAGTACTTC

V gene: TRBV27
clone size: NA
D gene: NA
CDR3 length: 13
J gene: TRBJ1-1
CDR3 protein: CASSFAGVTEAFF
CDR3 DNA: TGTGCCAGCAGTTTTGCGGGGGTCACTGAAGCTTTCTTT

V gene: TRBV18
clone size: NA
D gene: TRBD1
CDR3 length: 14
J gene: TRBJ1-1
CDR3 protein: CASSPELQGTEAFF
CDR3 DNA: TGTGCCAGCTCACCTGAACTACAGGGGACTGAAGCTTTCTTT

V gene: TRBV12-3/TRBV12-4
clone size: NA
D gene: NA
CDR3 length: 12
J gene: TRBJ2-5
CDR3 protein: CASSSGGETQYF
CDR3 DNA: TGTGCCAGCAGTTCTGGAGGGGAGACCCAGTACTTC

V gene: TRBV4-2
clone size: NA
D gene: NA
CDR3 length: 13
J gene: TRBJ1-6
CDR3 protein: CASSQDFNSPLHF
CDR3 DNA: TGTGCCAGCAGCCAAGACTTTAATTCACCCCTCCACTTT

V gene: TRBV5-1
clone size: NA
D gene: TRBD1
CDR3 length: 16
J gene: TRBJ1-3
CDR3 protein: CASSLQPGGSGNTIYF
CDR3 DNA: TGCGCCAGCAGCTTACAACCAGGGGGATCTGGAAACACCATATATTTT

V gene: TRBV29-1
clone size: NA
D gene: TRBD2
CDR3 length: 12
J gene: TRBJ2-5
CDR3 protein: CSVRGVAKTQYF
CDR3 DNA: TGCAGCGTTCGGGGGGTGGCGAAGACCCAGTACTTC

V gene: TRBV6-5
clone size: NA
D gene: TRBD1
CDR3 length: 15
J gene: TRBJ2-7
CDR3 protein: CASSYGTGLPYEQYF
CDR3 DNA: TGTGCCAGCAGTTACGGGACAGGACTTCCCTACGAGCAGTACTTC

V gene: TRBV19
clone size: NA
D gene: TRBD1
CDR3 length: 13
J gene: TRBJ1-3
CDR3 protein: CASSPGGLNTIYF
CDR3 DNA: TGTGCCAGTTCTCCAGGGGGATTAAACACCATATATTTT

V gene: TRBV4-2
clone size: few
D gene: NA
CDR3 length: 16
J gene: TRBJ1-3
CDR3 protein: CASSQEVVRAGNTIYF
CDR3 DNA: TGTGCCAGCAGCCAAGAAGTGGTTCGGGCTGGAAACACCATATATTTT

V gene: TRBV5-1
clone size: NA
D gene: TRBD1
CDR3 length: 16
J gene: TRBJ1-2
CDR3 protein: CASSRGDRSSNYGYTF
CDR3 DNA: TGCGCCAGCAGCAGGGGGGACAGGTCTTCTAACTATGGCTACACCTTC

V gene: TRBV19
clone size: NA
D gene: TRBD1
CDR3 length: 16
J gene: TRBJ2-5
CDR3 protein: CASSIAPQGASETQYF
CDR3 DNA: TGTGCCAGTAGTATAGCCCCACAGGGGGCCTCTGAGACCCAGTACTTC

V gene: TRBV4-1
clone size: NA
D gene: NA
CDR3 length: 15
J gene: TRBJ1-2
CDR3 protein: CASSQEAARGYGYTF
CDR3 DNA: TGCGCCAGCAGCCAAGAGGCGGCCCGGGGCTATGGCTACACCTTC

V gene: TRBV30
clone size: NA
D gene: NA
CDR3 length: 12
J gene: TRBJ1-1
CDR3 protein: CAWSAGGSEAFF
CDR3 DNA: TGTGCCTGGAGTGCTGGAGGCTCTGAAGCTTTCTTT

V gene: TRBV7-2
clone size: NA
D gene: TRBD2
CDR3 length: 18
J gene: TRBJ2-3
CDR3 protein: CASSPRLAGALYTDTQYF
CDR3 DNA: TGTGCCAGCAGCCCCCGGCTAGCGGGGGCCCTGTACACAGATACGCAGTATTTT

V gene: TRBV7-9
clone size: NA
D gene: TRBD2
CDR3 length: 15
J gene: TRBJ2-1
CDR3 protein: CASSNLAGSYNEQFF
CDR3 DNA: TGTGCCAGCAGCAATCTAGCGGGGTCCTACAATGAGCAGTTCTTC